This T cell receptor (beta chain) comes out of a study of T cell responses to AZD1222 COVID-19 vaccine. Generated by immunoSEQ multiplex PCR, the TCRdb table keeps only in-frame clones and is missing some. The sample yields some 150,000 clones, 70% to 90% seen once. Germline V gene data show CDR1 as SEHNR and CDR2 as FQNEAQ (reference sequence). The CDR3 totals 15 residues. V shed 4 bases, J shed 5 bases, and the junction held 8 bases outside the gene matches. On this clone: Its antigen is not known.

Study-wide findings and caveats: Close to half of spike-specific TCRs reportedly recognize unmutated variant regions.

Source: peripheral blood, taken on day 0 of AZD1222 vaccination. V usage is TRBV7-9 and J usage is TRBJ2-5; 9 positions match TRBD1. The TCR was taken from an adult in good health. CDR3 bases: TGTGCCAGCAGCTACGGGGACAGGGAAGGCGAGACCCAGTACTTC. It translates to CASSYGDREGETQYF.